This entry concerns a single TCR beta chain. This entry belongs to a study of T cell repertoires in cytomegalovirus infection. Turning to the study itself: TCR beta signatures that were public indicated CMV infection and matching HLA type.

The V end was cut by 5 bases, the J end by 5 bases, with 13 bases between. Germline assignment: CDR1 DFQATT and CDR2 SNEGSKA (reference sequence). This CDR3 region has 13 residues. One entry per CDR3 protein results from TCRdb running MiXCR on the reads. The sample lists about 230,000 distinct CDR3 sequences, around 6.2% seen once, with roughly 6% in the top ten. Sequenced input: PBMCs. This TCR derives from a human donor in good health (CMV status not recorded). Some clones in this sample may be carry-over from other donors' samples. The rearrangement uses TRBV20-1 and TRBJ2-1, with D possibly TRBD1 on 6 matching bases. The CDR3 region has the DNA TGCAGTGCTCCTACTGACAGGAACAATGAGCAGTTCTTC. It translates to CSAPTDRNNEQFF.